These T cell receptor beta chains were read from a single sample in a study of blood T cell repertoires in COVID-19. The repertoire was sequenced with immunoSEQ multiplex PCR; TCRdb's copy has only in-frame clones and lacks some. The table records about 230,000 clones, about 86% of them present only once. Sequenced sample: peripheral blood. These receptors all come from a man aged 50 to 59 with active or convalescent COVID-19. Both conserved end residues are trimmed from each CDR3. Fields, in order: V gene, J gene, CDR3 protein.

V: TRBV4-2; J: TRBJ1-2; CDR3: ASSQDRELGYT
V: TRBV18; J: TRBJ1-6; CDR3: ASSPRQGDSPLH
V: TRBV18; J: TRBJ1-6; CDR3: ASSTGLDSPLH
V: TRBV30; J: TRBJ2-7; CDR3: AWGPTGIYEQY
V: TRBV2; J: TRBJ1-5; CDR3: ASSGQGHQPQH
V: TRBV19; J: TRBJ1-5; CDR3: ASSNVLTGTGSNQPQH
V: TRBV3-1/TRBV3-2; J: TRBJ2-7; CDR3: ASSLGLAISYEQY
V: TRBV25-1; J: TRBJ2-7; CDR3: ASSVPHSYEQY
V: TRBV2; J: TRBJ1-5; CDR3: ASSDRENQPQH
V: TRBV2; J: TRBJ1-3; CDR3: ASSSRDLNTIY
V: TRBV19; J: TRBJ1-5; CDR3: ASSGTVNNQPQH
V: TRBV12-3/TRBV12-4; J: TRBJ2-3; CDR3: ASSFGLGTEY
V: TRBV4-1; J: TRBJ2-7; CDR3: ASSQEWDRGYEQY
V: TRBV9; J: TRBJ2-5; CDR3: ASSTTGLIQETQY
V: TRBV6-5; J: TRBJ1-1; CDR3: ASSYSARAGTEAF